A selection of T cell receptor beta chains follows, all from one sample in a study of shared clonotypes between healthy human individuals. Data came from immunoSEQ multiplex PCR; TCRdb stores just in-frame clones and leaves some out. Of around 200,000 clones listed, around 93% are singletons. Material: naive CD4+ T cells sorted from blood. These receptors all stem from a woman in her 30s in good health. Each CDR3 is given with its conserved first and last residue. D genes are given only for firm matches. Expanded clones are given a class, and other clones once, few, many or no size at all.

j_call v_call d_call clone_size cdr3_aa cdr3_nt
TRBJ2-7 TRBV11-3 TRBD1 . CASSPGQGREQYF TGTGCCAGCAGCCCGGGACAGGGGCGCGAGCAGTACTTC
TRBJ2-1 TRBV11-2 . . CASRGVDGTRTPEQFF TGTGCCAGCAGAGGAGTGGATGGTACCCGCACCCCCGAGCAGTTCTTC
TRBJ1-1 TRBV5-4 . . CASSLDRGPPGEMNTEAFF TGTGCCAGCAGCCTAGACCGGGGTCCTCCGGGGGAAATGAACACTGAAGCTTTCTTT
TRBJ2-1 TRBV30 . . CAWSVLAFNEQFF TGTGCCTGGAGTGTACTGGCCTTCAATGAGCAGTTCTTC
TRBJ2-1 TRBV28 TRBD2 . CASSPLWEREDYNEQFF TGTGCCAGCAGTCCCCTTTGGGAGCGGGAGGACTACAATGAGCAGTTCTTC
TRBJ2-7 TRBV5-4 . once CASSDATGVYEQYF TGTGCCAGCAGCGACGCGACAGGCGTCTACGAGCAGTACTTC
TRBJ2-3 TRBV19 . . CASSIGTVSTDTQYF TGTGCCAGTAGTATCGGAACGGTCAGCACAGATACGCAGTATTTT
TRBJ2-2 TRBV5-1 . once CASSSTPQENTGELFF TGCGCCAGCAGTTCAACCCCCCAGGAGAACACCGGGGAGCTGTTTTTT
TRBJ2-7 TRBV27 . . CASSLKLVGFYEQYF TGTGCCAGCAGTTTGAAGTTAGTCGGGTTCTACGAGCAGTACTTC
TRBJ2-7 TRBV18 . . CASSREYEQYF TGTGCCAGCTCACGGGAGTACGAGCAGTACTTC
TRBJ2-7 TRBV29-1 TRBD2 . CSVERGLAGHSYEQYF TGCAGCGTTGAAAGAGGACTAGCGGGCCACTCCTACGAGCAGTACTTC
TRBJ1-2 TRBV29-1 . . CSVDQGDWFGGYTF TGCAGCGTTGATCAGGGAGATTGGTTTGGTGGCTACACCTTC
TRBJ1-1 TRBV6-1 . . CASSLPSHSNTEAFF TGTGCCAGCAGCCTCCCCTCCCACAGCAACACTGAAGCTTTCTTT
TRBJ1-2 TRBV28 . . CASSWGGDYGYTF TGTGCCAGCAGTTGGGGGGGAGACTATGGCTACACCTTC
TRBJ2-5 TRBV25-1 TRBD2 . CASRIPGLVYETQYF TGTGCCAGCAGGATTCCGGGACTAGTCTACGAGACCCAGTACTTC
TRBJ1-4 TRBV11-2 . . CASSLETGSTLPLFF TGTGCCAGCAGCTTAGAAACAGGCTCAACCCTCCCCCTGTTTTTT
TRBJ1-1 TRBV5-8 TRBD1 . CASSLPGQGPFDTEAFF TGTGCCAGCAGCTTACCGGGACAGGGGCCCTTCGACACTGAAGCTTTCTTT
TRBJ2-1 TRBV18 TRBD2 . CASSPLGTSGLNEQFF TGTGCCAGCTCACCACTGGGGACTAGCGGACTCAATGAGCAGTTCTTC
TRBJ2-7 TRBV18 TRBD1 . CASSPLLTGGRVDEQYF TGTGCCAGCTCACCACTCCTAACAGGGGGCAGGGTCGACGAGCAGTACTTC
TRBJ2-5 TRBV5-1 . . CASSLGAEAFGETQYF TGCGCCAGCAGCTTGGGTGCGGAAGCCTTCGGGGAGACCCAGTACTTC
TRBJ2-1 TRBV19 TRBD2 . CASSRGTSGLSSYNEQFF TGTGCCAGTAGTAGAGGGACTAGCGGTTTGAGCTCCTACAATGAGCAGTTCTTC
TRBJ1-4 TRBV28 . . CASSYSGEKLFF TGTGCCAGCAGTTATTCCGGTGAAAAACTGTTTTTT
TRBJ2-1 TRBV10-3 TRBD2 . CATEGAGGNNEQFF TGTGCCACCGAGGGAGCGGGAGGGAACAATGAGCAGTTCTTC
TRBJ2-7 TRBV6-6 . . CASSYLDYEQYF TGTGCCAGCAGTTACTTGGACTACGAGCAGTACTTC
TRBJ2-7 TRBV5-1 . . CASSFGIGRPSYEQYF TGCGCCAGCAGCTTCGGTATAGGCAGGCCCTCCTACGAGCAGTACTTC
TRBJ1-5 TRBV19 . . CASSPGTGDNQPQHF TGTGCCAGTAGTCCGGGGACCGGGGACAATCAGCCCCAGCATTTT
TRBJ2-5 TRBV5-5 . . CASSLGQNQETQYF TGTGCCAGCAGCTTGGGGCAGAACCAAGAGACCCAGTACTTC
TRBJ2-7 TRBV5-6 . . CASSPLGREYEQYF TGTGCCAGCAGCCCCCTGGGCCGGGAATACGAGCAGTACTTC
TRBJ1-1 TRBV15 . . CATSRGGQLSEAFF TGTGCCACCAGCAGAGGCGGACAGCTTTCCGAAGCTTTCTTT